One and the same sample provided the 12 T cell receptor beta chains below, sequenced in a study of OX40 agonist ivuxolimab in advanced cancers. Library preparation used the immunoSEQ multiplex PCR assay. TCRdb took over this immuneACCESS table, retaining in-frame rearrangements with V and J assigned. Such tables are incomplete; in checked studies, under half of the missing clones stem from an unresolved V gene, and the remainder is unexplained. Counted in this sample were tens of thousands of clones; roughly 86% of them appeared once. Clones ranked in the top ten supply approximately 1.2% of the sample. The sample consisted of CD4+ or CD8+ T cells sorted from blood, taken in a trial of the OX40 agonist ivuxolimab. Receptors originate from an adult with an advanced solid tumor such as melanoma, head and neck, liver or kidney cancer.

CDR3 protein: CASSLEGGDTQYF. CDR3 DNA sequence: TGTGCCAGCAGTCTGGAGGGAGGGGATACGCAGTATTTT. V usage is TRBV27 and J usage is TRBJ2-3; the match to TRBD2 covers 7 bases. After removal of 5 bases from V and 6 bases from J, the junction contained 5 bases not matched to a gene. Germline CDR1 reads MNHEY; CDR2 reads SMNVEV (reference sequence). The length of the CDR3 is 13 residues.

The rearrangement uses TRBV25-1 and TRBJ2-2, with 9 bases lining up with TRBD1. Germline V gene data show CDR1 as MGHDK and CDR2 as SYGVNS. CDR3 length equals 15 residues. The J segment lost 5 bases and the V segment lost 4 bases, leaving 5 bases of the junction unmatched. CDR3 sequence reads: CASSANRGRTGELFF. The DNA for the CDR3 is TGTGCCAGCAGTGCAAACAGGGGGCGTACCGGGGAGCTGTTTTTT.

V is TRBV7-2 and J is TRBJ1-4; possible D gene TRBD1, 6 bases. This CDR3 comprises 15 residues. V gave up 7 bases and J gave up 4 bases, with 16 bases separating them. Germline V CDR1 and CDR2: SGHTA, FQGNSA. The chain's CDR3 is CASTPSRGFNEKLFF. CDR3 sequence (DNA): TGTGCCAGCACCCCAAGTAGGGGGTTTAATGAAAAACTGTTTTTT.

CDR3 bases: TGCGCCAGCACCCGGGGGGACCCTAACACTGAAGCTTTCTTT. This codes for CASTRGDPNTEAFF. The V call is TRBV5-1, the J call TRBJ1-1; a weak D match, TRBD1 (5 bases). The CDR3 is 14 amino acids. The V and J ends lost 6 bases and 2 bases respectively, with 14 bases between them. CDR1 is SGHRS, CDR2 YFSETQ, per germline.

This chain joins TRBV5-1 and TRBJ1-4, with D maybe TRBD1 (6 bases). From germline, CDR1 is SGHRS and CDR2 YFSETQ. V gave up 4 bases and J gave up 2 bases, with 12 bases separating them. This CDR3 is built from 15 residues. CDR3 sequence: CASSLGDITNEKLFF. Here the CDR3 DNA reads TGCGCCAGCAGCCTCGGGGACATCACTAATGAAAAACTGTTTTTT. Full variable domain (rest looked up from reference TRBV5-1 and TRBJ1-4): KAGVTQTPRYLIKTRGQQVTLSCSPISGHRSVSWYQQTPGQGLQFLFEYFSETQRNKGNFPGRFSGRQFSNSRSEMNVSTLELGDSALYLCASSLGDITNEKLFFGSGTQLSVL.

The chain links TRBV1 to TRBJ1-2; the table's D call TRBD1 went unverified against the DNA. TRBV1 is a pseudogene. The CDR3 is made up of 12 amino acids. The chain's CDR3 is CTSIKGHNGYTF. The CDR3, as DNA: TGCACCAGCATAAAGGGGCATAATGGCTACACCTTC.

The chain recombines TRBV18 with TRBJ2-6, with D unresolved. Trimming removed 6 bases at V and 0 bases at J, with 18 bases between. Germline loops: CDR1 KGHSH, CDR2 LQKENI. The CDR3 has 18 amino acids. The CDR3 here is CASSPILDGSSGANVLTF. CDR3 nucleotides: TGTGCCAGCTCCCCCATTTTGGACGGAAGCTCTGGGGCCAACGTCCTGACTTTC.

The CDR3 coding sequence is TGTGCCAGCAGTGACAGCGTGACAGGCTTTAATGAAAAACTGTTTTTT. The encoded protein is CASSDSVTGFNEKLFF. The chain carries TRBV2 and TRBJ1-4, with D perhaps TRBD1 (6 bases). The CDR3 loop spans 16 amino acids. Germline CDR1 reads SNHLY; CDR2 reads FYNNEI. V lost 3 bases and J lost 4, with 15 bases in between.

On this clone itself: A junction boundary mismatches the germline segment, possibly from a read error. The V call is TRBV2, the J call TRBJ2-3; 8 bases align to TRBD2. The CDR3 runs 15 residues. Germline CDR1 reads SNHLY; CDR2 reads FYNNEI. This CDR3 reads CASSEAGATSGSPNF. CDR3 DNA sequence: TGTGCCAGCAGTGAAGCGGGGGCCACTAGCGGCTCCCCCAATTTT. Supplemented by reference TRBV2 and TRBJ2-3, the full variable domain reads EPEVTQTPSHQVTQMGQEVILRCVPISNHLYFYWYRQILGQKVEFLVSFYNNEISEKSEIFDDQFSVERPDGSNFTLKIRSTKLEDSAMYFCASSEAGATSGSPNFGPGTRLTVL.

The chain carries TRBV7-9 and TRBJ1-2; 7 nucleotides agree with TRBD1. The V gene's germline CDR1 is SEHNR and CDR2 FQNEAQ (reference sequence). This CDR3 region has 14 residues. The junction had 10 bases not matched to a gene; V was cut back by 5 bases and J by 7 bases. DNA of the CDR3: TGTGCCAGCAGCCCCTCGGGGAGGGACAGTGGCTACACCTTC. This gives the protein CASSPSGRDSGYTF.

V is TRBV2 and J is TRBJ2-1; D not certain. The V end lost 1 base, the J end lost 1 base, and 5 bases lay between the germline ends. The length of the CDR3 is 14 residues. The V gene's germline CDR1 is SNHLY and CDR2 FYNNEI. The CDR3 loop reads CASSEVGSYNEQFF. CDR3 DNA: TGTGCCAGCAGTGAAGTGGGGTCCTACAATGAGCAGTTCTTC.

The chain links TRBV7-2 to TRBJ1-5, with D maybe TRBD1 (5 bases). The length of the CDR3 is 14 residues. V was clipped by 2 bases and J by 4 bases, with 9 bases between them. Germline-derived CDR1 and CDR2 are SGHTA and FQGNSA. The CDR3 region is CASSLRAGNQPQHF. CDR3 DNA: TGTGCCAGCAGCTTAAGGGCAGGGAATCAGCCCCAGCATTTT. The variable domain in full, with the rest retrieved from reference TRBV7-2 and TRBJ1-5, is GAGVSQSPSNKVTEKGKDVELRCDPISGHTALYWYRQSLGQGLEFLIYFQGNSAPDKSGLPSDRFSAERTGGSVSTLTIQRTQQEDSAVYLCASSLRAGNQPQHFGDGTRLSIL.